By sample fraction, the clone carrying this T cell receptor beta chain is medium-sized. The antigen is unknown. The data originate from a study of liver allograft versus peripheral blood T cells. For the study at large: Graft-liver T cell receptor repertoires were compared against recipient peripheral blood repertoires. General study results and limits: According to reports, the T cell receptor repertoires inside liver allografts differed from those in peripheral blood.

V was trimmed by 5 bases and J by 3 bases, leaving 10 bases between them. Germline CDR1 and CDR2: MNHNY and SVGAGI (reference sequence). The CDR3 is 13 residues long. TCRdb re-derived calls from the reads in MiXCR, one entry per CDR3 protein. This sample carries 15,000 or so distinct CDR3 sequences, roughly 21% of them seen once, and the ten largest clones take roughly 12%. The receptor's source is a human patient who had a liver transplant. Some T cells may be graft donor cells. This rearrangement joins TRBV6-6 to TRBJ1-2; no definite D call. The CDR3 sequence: CASSLDGYYGYTF. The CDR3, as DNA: TGTGCCAGCAGTCTAGACGGTTACTATGGCTACACCTTC.